This T cell receptor beta chain was found in a study of CD8 T cells in ankylosing spondylitis. Study outcomes and limitations: In ankylosing spondylitis blood, a motif of about eight highly homologous TCR beta variants appeared characteristic.

Of note for this clonotype: Its antigen is as yet unknown.

This CDR3 region has 14 residues. Germline-derived CDR1 and CDR2 are SGHRS and YFSETQ. Deletions cut 3 bases from V and 11 bases from J, with 18 bases between. Generation of TCR beta libraries employed quantitative 5'-RACE incorporating molecular barcodes. TCRdb recomputed calls from the 5' RACE reads with MiXCR, one row per CDR3 protein. The sample has 150,000 to 200,000 distinct CDR3 sequences, more than 9% seen once. Sequenced sample: blood, either unsorted or a sorted T cell fraction (not recorded which). The chain employs TRBV5-1 and TRBJ1-5; D unclear. The receptor was isolated from a male donor with ankylosing spondylitis or in good health (not recorded which). In DNA, the CDR3 is TGCGCCAGCAGCTCGCAAGCAGGTAGTAGGGCCCAGCATTTT. It yields the protein CASSSQAGSRAQHF.